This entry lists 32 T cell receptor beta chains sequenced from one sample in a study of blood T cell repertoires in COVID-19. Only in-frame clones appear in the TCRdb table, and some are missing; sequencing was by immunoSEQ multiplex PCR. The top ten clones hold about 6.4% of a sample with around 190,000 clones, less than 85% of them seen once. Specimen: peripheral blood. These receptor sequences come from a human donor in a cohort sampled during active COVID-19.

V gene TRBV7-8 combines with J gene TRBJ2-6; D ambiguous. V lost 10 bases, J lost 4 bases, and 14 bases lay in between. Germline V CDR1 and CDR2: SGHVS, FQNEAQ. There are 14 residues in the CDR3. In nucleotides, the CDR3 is TGTGCCACCCCCCTTGTATCCGGGGCCAACGTCCTGACTTTC. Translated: CATPLVSGANVLTF. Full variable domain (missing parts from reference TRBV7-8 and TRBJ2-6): GAGVSQSPRYKVAKRGQDVALRCDPISGHVSLFWYQQALGQGPEFLTYFQNEAQLDKSGLPSDRFFAERPEGSVSTLKIQRTQQEDSAVYLCATPLVSGANVLTFGAGSRLTVL.

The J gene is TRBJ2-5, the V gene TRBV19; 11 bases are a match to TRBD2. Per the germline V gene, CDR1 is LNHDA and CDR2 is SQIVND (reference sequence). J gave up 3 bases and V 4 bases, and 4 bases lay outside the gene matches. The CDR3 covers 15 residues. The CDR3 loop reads CASSNLAGGEETQYF. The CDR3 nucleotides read TGTGCCAGTAGTAACCTAGCGGGGGGCGAAGAGACCCAGTACTTC.

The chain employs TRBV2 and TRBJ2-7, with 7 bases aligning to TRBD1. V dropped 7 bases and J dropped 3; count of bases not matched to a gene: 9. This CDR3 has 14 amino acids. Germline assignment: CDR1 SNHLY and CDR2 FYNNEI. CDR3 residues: CASTRQGFSYEQYF. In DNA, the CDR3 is TGTGCCAGCACCCGACAGGGATTCAGCTACGAGCAGTACTTC.

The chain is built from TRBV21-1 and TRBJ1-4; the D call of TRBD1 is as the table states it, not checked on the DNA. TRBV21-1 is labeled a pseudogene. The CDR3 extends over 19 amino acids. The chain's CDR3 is CASSKGAVYRNTTNEKLFF. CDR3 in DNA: TGTGCCAGCAGCAAAGGGGCAGTTTACAGGAACACAACTAATGAAAAACTGTTTTTT.

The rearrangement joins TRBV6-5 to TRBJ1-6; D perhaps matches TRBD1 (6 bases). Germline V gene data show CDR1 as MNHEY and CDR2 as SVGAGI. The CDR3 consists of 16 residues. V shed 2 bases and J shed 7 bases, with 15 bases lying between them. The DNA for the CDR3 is TGTGCCAGCAGTTACGGGGGGGGCCCTGGGAATTCACCCCTCCACTTT. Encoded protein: CASSYGGGPGNSPLHF.

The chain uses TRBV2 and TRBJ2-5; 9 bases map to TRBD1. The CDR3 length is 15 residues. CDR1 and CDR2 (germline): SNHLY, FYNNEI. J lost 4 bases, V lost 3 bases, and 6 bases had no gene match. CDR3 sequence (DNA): TGTGCCAGCAGTGATAACAGGGGGCATGGAGAGACCCAGTACTTC. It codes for CASSDNRGHGETQYF.

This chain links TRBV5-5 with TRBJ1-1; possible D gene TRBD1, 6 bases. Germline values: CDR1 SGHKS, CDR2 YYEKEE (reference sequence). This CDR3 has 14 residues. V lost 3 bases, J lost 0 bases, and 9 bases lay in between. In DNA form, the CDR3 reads TGTGCCAGCAGCTGGGGGACACTGAACACTGAAGCTTTCTTT. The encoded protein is CASSWGTLNTEAFF.

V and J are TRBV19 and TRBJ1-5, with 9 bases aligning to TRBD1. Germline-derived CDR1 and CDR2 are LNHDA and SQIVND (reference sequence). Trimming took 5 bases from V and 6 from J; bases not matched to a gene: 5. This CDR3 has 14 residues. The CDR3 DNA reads TGTGCCAGTAGTGCGGGACAGGGATTTCAGCCCCAGCATTTT. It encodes CASSAGQGFQPQHF.

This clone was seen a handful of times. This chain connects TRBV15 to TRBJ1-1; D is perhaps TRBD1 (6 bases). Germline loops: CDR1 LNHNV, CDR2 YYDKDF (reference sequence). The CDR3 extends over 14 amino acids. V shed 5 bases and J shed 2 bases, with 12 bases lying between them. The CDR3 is CATSYRTVNTEAFF. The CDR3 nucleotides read TGTGCCACCAGCTACCGGACAGTCAACACTGAAGCTTTCTTT.

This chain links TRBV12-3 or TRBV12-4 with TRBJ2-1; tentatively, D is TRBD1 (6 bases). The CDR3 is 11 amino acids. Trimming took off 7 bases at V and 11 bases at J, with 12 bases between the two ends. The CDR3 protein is CASTMDRQQFF. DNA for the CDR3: TGTGCCAGCACTATGGACAGACAGCAGTTCTTC.

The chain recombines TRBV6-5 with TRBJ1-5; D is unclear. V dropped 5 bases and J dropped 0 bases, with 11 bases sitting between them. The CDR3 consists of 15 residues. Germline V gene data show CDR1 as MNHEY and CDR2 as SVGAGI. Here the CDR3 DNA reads TGTGCCAGCAGTCCCCGTACCTATAGCAATCAGCCCCAGCATTTT. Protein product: CASSPRTYSNQPQHF.

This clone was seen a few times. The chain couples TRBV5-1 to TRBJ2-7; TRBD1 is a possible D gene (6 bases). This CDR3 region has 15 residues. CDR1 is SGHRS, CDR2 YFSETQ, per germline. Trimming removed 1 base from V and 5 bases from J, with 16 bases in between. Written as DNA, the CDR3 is TGCGCCAGCAGCTTGCTGGGGGCGGCTCTAGACGAGCAGTACTTC. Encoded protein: CASSLLGAALDEQYF.

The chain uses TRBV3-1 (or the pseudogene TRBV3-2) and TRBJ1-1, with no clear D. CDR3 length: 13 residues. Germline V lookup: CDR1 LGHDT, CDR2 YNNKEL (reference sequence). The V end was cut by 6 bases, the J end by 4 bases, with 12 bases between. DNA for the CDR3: TGTGCCAGCAGATCCCAGGCGGGCACTGAAGCTTTCTTT. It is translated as CASRSQAGTEAFF.

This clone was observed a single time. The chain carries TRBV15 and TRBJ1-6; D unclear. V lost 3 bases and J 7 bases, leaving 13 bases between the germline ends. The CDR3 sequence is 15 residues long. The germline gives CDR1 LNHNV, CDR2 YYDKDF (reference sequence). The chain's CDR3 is CATSSIRSGNSPLHF. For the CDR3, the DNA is TGTGCCACCAGCAGTATTAGGAGTGGGAATTCACCCCTCCACTTT.

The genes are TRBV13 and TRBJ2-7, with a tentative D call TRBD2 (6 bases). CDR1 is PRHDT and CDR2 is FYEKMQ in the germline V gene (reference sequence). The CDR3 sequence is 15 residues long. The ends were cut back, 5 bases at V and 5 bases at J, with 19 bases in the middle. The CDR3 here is CASSPRGLPTNEQYF. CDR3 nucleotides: TGTGCCAGCAGCCCCCGGGGACTCCCCACGAACGAGCAGTACTTC.

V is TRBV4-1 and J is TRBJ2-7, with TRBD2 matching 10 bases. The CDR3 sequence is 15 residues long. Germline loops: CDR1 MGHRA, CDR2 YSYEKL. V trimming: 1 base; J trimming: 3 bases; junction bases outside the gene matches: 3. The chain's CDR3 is CASSQVASGGYEQYF. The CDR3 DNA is TGCGCCAGCAGCCAAGTAGCTAGCGGGGGCTACGAGCAGTACTTC.

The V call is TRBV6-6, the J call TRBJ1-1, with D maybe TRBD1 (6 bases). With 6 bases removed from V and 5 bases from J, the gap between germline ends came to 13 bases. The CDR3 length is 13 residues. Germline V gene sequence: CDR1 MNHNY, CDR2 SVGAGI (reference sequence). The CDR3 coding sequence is TGTGCCAGCAGCCAAGGGGGTACAACTGAAGCTTTCTTT. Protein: CASSQGGTTEAFF.

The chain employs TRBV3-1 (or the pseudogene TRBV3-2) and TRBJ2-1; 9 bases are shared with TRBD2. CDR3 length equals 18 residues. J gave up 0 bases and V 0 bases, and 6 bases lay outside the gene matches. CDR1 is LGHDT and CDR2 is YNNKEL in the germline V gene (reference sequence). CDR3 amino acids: CASSQETSGHGSYNEQFF. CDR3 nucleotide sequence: TGTGCCAGCAGCCAAGAGACTAGCGGACATGGCTCCTACAATGAGCAGTTCTTC.

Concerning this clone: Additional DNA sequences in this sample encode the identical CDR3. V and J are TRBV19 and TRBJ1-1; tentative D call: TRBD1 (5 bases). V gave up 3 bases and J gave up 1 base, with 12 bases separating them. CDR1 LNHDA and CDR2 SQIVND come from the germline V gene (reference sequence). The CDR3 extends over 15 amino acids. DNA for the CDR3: TGTGCCAGTAGTATGGCGGGGCAGGGGAACACTGAAGCTTTCTTT. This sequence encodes CASSMAGQGNTEAFF.

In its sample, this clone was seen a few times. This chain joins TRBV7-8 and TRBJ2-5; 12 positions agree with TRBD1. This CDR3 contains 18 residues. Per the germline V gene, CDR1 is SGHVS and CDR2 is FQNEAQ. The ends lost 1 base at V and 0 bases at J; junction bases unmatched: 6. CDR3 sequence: CASSLVGQGASYQETQYF. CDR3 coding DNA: TGTGCCAGCAGCTTAGTGGGACAGGGGGCTTCATACCAAGAGACCCAGTACTTC. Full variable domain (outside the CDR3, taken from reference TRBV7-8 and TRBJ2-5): GAGVSQSPRYKVAKRGQDVALRCDPISGHVSLFWYQQALGQGPEFLTYFQNEAQLDKSGLPSDRFFAERPEGSVSTLKIQRTQQEDSAVYLCASSLVGQGASYQETQYFGPGTRLLVL.

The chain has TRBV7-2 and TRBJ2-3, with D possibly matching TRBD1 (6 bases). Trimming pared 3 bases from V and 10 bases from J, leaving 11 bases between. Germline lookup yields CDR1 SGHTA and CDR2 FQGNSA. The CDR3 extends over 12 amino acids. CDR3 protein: CASSFRQAPQYF. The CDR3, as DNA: TGTGCCAGCAGCTTTCGACAGGCCCCGCAGTATTTT.

CDR3 nucleotides: TGTGCCAGCAGCTTAGTCTGGGGCGCGGGAAACACCATATATTTT. The encoded protein is CASSLVWGAGNTIYF. V is TRBV7-9 and J is TRBJ1-3; a possible D gene is TRBD1 (5 bases). The V gene's germline CDR1 is SEHNR and CDR2 FQNEAQ (reference sequence). Deletions cut 1 base from V and 4 bases from J, with 11 bases between. This CDR3 comprises 15 residues.

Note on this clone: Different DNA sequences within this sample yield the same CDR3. CDR3 bases: TGCGCCAGCAGCTTACGGGGACAGGGGAGGGACGAGCAGTACTTC. Amino acid sequence: CASSLRGQGRDEQYF. The genes are TRBV5-1 and TRBJ2-7; 10 nucleotides line up with TRBD1. V shed 2 bases and J 5 bases; nucleotides not matched to a gene: 7. Germline V gene lookup returns CDR1 SGHRS and CDR2 YFSETQ. The CDR3 is made up of 15 amino acids.

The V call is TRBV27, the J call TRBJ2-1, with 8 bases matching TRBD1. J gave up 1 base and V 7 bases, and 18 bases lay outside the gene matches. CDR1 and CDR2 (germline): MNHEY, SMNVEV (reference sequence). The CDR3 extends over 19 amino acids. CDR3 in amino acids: CASKFQGASTFISYNEQFF. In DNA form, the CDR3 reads TGTGCCAGCAAATTTCAGGGGGCCTCTACTTTTATTTCCTACAATGAGCAGTTCTTC.

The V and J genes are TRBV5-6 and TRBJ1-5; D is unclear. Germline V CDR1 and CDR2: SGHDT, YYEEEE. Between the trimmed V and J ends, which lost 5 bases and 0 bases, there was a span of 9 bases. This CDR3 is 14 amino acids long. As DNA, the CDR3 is TGTGCCAGCAGAGAAGCAGGTAGCAATCAGCCCCAGCATTTT. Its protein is CASREAGSNQPQHF.

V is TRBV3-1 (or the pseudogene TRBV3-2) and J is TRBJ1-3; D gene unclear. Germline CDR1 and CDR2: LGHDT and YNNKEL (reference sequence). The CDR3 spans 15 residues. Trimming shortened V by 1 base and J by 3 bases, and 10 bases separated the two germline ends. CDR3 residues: CASSQAGHNGNTIYF. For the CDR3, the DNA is TGTGCCAGCAGCCAAGCGGGTCACAATGGAAACACCATATATTTT.

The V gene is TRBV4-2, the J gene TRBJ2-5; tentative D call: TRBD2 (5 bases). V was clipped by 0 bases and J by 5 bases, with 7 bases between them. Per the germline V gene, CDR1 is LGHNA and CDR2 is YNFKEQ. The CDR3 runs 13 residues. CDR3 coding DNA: TGTGCCAGCAGCCAAGACGCTAGCGAGACCCAGTACTTC. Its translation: CASSQDASETQYF.

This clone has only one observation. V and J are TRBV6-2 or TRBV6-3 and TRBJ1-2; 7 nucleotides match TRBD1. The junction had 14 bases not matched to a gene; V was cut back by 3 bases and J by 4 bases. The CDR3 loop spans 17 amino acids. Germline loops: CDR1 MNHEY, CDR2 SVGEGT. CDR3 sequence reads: CASSYSEAGGLIYGYTF. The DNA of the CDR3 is TGTGCCAGCAGTTATTCTGAAGCAGGGGGACTTATCTATGGCTACACCTTC.

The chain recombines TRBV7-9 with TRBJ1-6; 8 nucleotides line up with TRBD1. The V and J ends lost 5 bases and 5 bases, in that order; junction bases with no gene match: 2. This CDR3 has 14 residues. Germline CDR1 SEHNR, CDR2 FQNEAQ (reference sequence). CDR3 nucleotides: TGTGCCAGCAGCGAACAGGGGGATAATTCACCCCTCCACTTT. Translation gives CASSEQGDNSPLHF.

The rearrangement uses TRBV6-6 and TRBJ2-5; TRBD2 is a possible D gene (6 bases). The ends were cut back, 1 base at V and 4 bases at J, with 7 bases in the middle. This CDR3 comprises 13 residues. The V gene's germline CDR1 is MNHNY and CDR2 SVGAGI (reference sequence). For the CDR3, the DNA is TGTGCCAGCAGTTACTTGGGACTAGAGACCCAGTACTTC. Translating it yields CASSYLGLETQYF.

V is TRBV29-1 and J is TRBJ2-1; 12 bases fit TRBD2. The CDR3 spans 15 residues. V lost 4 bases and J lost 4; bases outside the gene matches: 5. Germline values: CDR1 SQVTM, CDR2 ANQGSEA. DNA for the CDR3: TGCAGCGTTGTGGCCGGGACTAGCGGGTACAATGAGCAGTTCTTC. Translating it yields CSVVAGTSGYNEQFF.

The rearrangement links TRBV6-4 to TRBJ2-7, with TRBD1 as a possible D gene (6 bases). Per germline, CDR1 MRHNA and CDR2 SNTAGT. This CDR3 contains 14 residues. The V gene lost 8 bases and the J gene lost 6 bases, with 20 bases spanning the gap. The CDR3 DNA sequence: TGTGCCAGCCGGAGGACAGCCTCGACTGCCGAGCAGTACTTC. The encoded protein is CASRRTASTAEQYF.